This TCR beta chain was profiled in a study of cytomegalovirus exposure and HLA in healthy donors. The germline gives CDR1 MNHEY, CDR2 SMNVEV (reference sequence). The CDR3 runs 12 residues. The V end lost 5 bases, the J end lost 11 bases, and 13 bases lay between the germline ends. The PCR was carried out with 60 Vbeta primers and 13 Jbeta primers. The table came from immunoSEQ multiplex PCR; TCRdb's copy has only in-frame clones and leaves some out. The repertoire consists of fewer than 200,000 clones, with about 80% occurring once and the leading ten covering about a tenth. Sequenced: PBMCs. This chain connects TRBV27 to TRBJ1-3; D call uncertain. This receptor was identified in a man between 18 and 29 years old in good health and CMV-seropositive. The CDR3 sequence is CASSVPGESIYF. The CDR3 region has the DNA TGTGCCAGCAGTGTCCCCGGGGAGTCCATATATTTT.